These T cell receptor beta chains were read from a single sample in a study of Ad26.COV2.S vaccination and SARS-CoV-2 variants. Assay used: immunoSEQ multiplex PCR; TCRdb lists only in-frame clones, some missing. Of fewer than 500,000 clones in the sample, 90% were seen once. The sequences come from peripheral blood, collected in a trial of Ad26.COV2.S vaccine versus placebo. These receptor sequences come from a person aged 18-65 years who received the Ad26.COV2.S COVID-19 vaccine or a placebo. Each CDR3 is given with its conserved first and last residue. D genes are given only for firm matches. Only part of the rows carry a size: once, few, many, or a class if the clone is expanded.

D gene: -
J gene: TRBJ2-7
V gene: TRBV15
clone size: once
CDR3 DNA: TGTGCCACCAGCATTTACAGGGAAAGGGACGAGCAGTACTTC
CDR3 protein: CATSIYRERDEQYF

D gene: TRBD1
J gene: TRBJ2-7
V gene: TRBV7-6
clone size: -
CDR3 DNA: TGTGCCAGCAGCTCGGGACAGGGAGCCCTCTCCGAGCAGTACTTC
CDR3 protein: CASSSGQGALSEQYF

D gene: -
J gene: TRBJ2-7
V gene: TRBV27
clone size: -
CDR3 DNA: TGTGCCAGCAGCCCCGCCGGGACCCGGGTAGTAAGCGAGCAGTACTTC
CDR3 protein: CASSPAGTRVVSEQYF

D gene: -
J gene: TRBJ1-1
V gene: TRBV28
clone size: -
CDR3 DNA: TGTGCCAGCAGTTTATCCGGCCGGGGAGGCACTGAAGCTTTCTTT
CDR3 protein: CASSLSGRGGTEAFF

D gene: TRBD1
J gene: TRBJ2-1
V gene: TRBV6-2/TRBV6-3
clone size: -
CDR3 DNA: TGTGCCAGCAGTTACCTGAGGACAGGGAGCACCTACAATGAGCAGTTCTTC
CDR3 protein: CASSYLRTGSTYNEQFF

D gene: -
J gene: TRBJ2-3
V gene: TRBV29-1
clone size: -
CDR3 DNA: TGCAGCGTTTGGTGGCGGGAAAGCACAGATACGCAGTATTTT
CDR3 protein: CSVWWRESTDTQYF

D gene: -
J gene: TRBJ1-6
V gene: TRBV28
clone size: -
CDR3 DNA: TGTGCCAGCAGTTTGGCCGGGGGATATTCACCCCTCCACTTT
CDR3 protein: CASSLAGGYSPLHF

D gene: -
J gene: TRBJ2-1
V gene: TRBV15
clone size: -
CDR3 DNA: TGTGCCACCAGCAGAGTGGGTAATGAGCAGTTCTTC
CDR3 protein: CATSRVGNEQFF

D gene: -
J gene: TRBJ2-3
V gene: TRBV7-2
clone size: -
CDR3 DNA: TGTGCCAGCAGCCGGCCGGGACAAGATACGCAGTATTTT
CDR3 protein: CASSRPGQDTQYF

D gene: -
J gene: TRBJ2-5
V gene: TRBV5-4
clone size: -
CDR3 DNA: TGTGCCAGCAGCCCGGGGCGGTCAGGGACGTTTACTTCGGAGACCCAGTACTTC
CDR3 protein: CASSPGRSGTFTSETQYF

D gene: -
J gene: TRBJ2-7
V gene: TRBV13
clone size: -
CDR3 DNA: TGTGCCAGCAGCTTAGTGGGTGGAGTGCTACCCTACGAGCAGTACTTC
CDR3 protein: CASSLVGGVLPYEQYF

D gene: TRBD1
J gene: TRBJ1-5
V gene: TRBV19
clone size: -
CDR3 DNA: TGTGCCAGCGACACCGGGACAGTTGACAATCAGCCCCAGCATTTT
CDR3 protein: CASDTGTVDNQPQHF

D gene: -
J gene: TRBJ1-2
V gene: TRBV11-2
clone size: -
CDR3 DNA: TGTGCCAGCAGCTCTGACGGCTATGGCTACACCTTC
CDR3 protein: CASSSDGYGYTF

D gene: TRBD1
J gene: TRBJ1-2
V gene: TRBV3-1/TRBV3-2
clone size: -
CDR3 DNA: TGTGCCAGCAGCCTAGGGCCGGGGGGACAGGGGAATGGCTACACCTTC
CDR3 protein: CASSLGPGGQGNGYTF

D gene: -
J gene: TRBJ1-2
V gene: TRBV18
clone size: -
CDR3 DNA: TGTGCCAGCTCACCACAAGATTCGGGGGCGAATGATGGCTACACCTTC
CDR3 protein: CASSPQDSGANDGYTF

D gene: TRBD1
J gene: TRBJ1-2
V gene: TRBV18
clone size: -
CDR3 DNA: TGTGCCAGCTCACCACGGGCAGGGGGATGGAACACCTTC
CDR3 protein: CASSPRAGGWNTF

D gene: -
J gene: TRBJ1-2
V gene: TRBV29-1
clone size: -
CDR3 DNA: TGCAGCGTCAGAAACCGGGACACAATTGACTATGGCTACACCTTC
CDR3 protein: CSVRNRDTIDYGYTF

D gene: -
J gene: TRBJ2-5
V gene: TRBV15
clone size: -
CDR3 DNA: TGTGCCACCAGCAGAGACAAAGGGGAGACCCAGTACTTC
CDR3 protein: CATSRDKGETQYF

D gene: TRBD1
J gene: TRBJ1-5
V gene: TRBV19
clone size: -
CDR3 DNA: TGTGCCAGTATGGGACAGGGGGCTCAGCCCCAGCATTTT
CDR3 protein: CASMGQGAQPQHF

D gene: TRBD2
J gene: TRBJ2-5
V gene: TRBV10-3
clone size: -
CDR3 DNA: TGTGCCATCAGTGAGATGGCTAGCGGGATGTACCAAGAGACCCAGTACTTC
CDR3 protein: CAISEMASGMYQETQYF

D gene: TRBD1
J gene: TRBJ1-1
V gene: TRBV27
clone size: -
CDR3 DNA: TGTGCCAGCAGTCGGGACAGGGGGTTTAACACTGAAGCTTTCTTT
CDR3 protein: CASSRDRGFNTEAFF

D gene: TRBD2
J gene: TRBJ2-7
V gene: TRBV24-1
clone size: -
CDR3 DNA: TGTGCCACCGCCTCGGGGGGGTCCTCCGGCGAGCAGTACTTC
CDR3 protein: CATASGGSSGEQYF

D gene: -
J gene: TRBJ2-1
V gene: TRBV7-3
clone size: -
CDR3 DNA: TGTGCCAGCAGCTTAGTCGCAGGAGGGTACAATGAGCAGTTCTTC
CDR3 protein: CASSLVAGGYNEQFF

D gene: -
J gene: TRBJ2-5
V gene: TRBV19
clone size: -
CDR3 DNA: TGTGCCAGTAGTATCGGGTCTGGGGAAGAGACCCAGTACTTC
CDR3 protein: CASSIGSGEETQYF

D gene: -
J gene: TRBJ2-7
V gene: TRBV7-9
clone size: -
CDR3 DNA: TGTGCCAGCAGCTTAGGGGGTTGGAACGCGGTCCCCACTTTAAACGAGCAGTACTTC
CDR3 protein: CASSLGGWNAVPTLNEQYF

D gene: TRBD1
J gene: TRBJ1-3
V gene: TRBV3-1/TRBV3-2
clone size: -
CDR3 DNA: TGTGCCAGCAGCCAACTAGGGACAGGGTTGGGAGGAAACACCATATATTTT
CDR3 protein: CASSQLGTGLGGNTIYF

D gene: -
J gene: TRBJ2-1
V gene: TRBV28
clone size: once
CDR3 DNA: TGTGCCAGCAGTGGGGGCGGGAGCGATGAGCAGTTCTTC
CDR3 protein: CASSGGGSDEQFF

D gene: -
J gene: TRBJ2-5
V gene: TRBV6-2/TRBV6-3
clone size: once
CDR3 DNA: TGTGCCAGCAGTTACTCCCTGACGGAGACCCAGTACTTC
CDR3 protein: CASSYSLTETQYF

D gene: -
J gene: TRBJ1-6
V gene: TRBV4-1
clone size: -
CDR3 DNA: TGCGCCAGCAGCCCGACAGTGGGTGGGACCCTCCACTTT
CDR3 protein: CASSPTVGGTLHF

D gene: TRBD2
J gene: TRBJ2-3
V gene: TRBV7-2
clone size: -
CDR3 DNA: TGTGCCAGCAGCCCCCTGGCGGGAGGGCTCGTCACAGATACGCAGTATTTT
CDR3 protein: CASSPLAGGLVTDTQYF

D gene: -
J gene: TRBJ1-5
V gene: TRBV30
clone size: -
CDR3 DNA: TGTGCCTGGAGTTCTGGGGAGAATCAGCCCCAGCATTTT
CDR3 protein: CAWSSGENQPQHF

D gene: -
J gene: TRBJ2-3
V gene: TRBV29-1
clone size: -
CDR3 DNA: TGCAGCGTTGAAGTGGGGGCCGTAGATACGCAGTATTTT
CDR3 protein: CSVEVGAVDTQYF

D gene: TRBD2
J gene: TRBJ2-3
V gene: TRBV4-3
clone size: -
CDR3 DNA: TGCGCCAGCAGCCAAGACTGGACTAGCGCCGATACGCAGTATTTT
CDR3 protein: CASSQDWTSADTQYF

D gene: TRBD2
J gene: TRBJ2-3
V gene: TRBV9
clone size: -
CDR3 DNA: TGTGCCAGCAGCGTCGGACTAGCGGGAGGAACAGATACGCAGTATTTT
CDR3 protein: CASSVGLAGGTDTQYF

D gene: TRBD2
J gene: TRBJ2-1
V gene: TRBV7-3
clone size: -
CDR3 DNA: TGTGCCAGCAGCTTCGTCGGGACTAGGGCCAATGAGCAGTTCTTC
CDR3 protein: CASSFVGTRANEQFF

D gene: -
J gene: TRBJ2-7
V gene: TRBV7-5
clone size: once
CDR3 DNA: TGTGCCAGAAGCTCTTGGTGGAGGCGGCGCGATCGGTCCTGCTACGAGCAGTACTTC
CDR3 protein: CARSSWWRRRDRSCYEQYF

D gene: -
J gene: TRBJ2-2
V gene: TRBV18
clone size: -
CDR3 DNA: TGTGCCAGCTCACCATGGGTTGACACCGGGGAGCTGTTTTTT
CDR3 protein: CASSPWVDTGELFF

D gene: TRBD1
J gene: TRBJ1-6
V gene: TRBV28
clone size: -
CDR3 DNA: TGTGCCAGCAGACCAGGGGGGGTTGGTGATAATTCACCCCTCCACTTT
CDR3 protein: CASRPGGVGDNSPLHF

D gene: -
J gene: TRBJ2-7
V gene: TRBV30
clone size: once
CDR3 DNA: TGTGCCTGGAGCCCGAGCTCCTACGAGCAGTACTTC
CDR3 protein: CAWSPSSYEQYF

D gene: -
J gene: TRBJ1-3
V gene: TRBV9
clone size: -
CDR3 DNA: TGTGCCAGCAGCGTGTGGGGCGCGGGTGGAAACACCATATATTTT
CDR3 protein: CASSVWGAGGNTIYF

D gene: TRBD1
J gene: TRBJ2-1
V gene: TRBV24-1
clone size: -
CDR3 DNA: TGTGCCACCAGTGACCGCCGACAGGGTAACAATGAGCAGTTCTTC
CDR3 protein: CATSDRRQGNNEQFF

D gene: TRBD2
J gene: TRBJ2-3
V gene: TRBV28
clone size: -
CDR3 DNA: TGTGCCAGCAGTCCTCGGACTAGATTTACAGATACGCAGTATTTT
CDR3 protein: CASSPRTRFTDTQYF

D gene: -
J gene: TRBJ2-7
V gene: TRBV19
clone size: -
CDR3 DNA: TGTGCCAGTACCCACAGTCATGGGTACGAGCAGTACTTC
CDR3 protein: CASTHSHGYEQYF

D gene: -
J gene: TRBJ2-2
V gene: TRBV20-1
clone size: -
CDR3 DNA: TGCAGTGCTAGGGACGGGGAGCTGTTTTTT
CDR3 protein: CSARDGELFF

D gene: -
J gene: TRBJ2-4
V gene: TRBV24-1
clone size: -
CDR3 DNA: TGTGCCACCCAACCAGGGGTGTGGGACATTCAGTACTTC
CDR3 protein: CATQPGVWDIQYF

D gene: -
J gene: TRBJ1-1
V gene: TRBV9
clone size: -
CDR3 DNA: TGTGCCAGCAGCGCCCTTGGGAGCTACAGGGAAATGGGCACTGAAGCTTTCTTT
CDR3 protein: CASSALGSYREMGTEAFF

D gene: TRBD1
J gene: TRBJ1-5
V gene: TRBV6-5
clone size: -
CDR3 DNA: TGTGCCAGCAGTTCCGGGACAGGGGGGGACAGTCAGCCCCAGCATTTT
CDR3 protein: CASSSGTGGDSQPQHF

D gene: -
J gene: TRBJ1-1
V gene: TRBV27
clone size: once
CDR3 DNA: TGTGCCAGCAGTTCACCTTCGGGGTATCGCACTGAAGCTTTCTTT
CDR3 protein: CASSSPSGYRTEAFF

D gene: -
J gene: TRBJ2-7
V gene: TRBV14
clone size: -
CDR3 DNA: TGTGCCAGCAGCCAAATTCAGGGCTACGAGCAGTACTTC
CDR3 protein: CASSQIQGYEQYF